This T cell receptor beta chain is drawn from a study of blood T cell repertoires in COVID-19. Study overall: There were acute and convalescent COVID-19 samples, and they came from the United States, Italy and Spain. Nucleic acid was either cDNA or gDNA, and it came from T cells, B-cell-depleted T cells, or PBMCs.

The CDR3 sequence is 16 residues long. CDR1 is KGHSH and CDR2 is LQKENI in the germline V gene. V lost 3 bases, J lost 4 bases, and 18 bases lay in between. Methods used by the authors: Reference gene primer amplification gave nucleated cell count estimates. Generated by immunoSEQ multiplex PCR, the TCRdb table keeps only in-frame clones and is missing some. D and trimming were read from the DNA, whereas the V and J calls and clone size are those reported in that table. The repertoire holds 150,000 to 200,000 clones, with around 86% as singletons. This chain uses TRBV18 with TRBJ1-1; D unresolved. Sequencing was carried out using peripheral blood. The clonotype originates from a woman in her twenties or thirties with active or convalescent COVID-19. The CDR3, as DNA: TGTGCCAGCTCACCTCATCTCGGTCCGGGGATCACTGAAGCTTTCTTT. It is translated as CASSPHLGPGITEAFF.